Listed below are T cell receptor beta chains from one sample, sequenced in a study of PD-L1 blockade in urothelial cancer. Clones were read by immunoSEQ multiplex PCR, and TCRdb kept only the in-frame ones, dropping some. The sample records 45,000 to 60,000 clones, around nine tenths being singletons. The starting material was PBMCs, obtained around atezolizumab (anti-PD-L1) treatment. The receptor set was obtained from a man between 60 and 75 years old with urothelial cancer. Each CDR3 is given with its conserved first and last residue. The D gene is left open where the match is weak. The size field is filled for only some rows; it gives once, few, many or a size class.

size	D	V	J	DNA	CDR3
.	TRBD1	TRBV5-6	TRBJ2-3	TGTGCCAGCAGCGCGTCCGGGACAGGGCCAGATACGCAGTATTTT	CASSASGTGPDTQYF
.	TRBD1	TRBV7-8	TRBJ2-7	TGTGCCAGCAGCTCTCAACAGGGGTACTTCTACGAGCAGTACTTC	CASSSQQGYFYEQYF
.	.	TRBV7-9	TRBJ2-3	TGTGCCAGCAGCTTAAACAGTCGCACAGATACGCAGTATTTT	CASSLNSRTDTQYF
.	.	TRBV6-5	TRBJ1-1	TGTGCCAGCATCCCGGGAGGGGGTGGCACTGAAGCTTTCTTT	CASIPGGGGTEAFF
.	.	TRBV19	TRBJ1-2	TGTGCCAGTAGTATGGGGCCTACTAACTATGGCTACACCTTC	CASSMGPTNYGYTF
.	TRBD1	TRBV7-8	TRBJ1-2	TGTGCCAGCAGCAGAGACCTTAAGGGACAGAGCTCTGGCTACACCTTC	CASSRDLKGQSSGYTF
.	.	TRBV20-1	TRBJ2-5	TGCAGTGCTAGGGAGGGATTGGCCCAGTACTTC	CSAREGLAQYF
.	.	TRBV6-5	TRBJ2-5	TGTGCCAGCAGTTACCACGGACAGATCCAAGAGACCCAGTACTTC	CASSYHGQIQETQYF
.	TRBD2	TRBV5-1	TRBJ2-3	TGCGCCAGCAGCTTGGGACTAGCGGGGGGGACTAGCACAGATACGCAGTATTTT	CASSLGLAGGTSTDTQYF
.	TRBD1	TRBV9	TRBJ2-3	TGTGCCAGCAGTTCCGGGACAGGGGGTGCAGATACGCAGTATTTT	CASSSGTGGADTQYF
few	.	TRBV5-1	TRBJ1-1	TGCGCCAGCAGCTCGCTCGGGGGACCGAACACTGAAGCTTTCTTT	CASSSLGGPNTEAFF
.	TRBD2	TRBV4-1	TRBJ2-3	TGCGCCAGCAGCCAGGGACTAGCGGGGGGAATCACAGATACGCAGTATTTT	CASSQGLAGGITDTQYF
.	TRBD2	TRBV4-3	TRBJ2-3	TGCGCCAGCAGCCAAGAAGCGAGGGCGGGAGTACCAGATACGCAGTATTTT	CASSQEARAGVPDTQYF
.	TRBD1	TRBV19	TRBJ2-5	TGTGCCAGTAGTCTTGGGACAGGGGGCGGTGAGACCCAGTACTTC	CASSLGTGGGETQYF
.	TRBD1	TRBV6-1	TRBJ2-4	TGTGCCAGCAGTGAAGCCGGGACAGGGCGAAACATTCAGTACTTC	CASSEAGTGRNIQYF
.	TRBD2	TRBV2	TRBJ2-3	TGTGCCAGCAGTTTCAGGACTAGCGGGGGGTATTTT	CASSFRTSGGYF
.	.	TRBV7-2	TRBJ2-7	TGTGCCAGCAGCTTAGGAGGAGAGTACGAGCAGTACTTC	CASSLGGEYEQYF
.	.	TRBV30	TRBJ2-2	TGTGCCTGGAGTGTAGTCCGGGGGTTATATTCCGAGGAGCTGTTTTTT	CAWSVVRGLYSEELFF
few	TRBD2	TRBV18	TRBJ2-7	TGTGCCAGCTCACCCGGGCTAGCGGGGGGCGGCCACTTC	CASSPGLAGGGHF
once	.	TRBV5-1	TRBJ2-1	TGCGCCAGCGGGAGCTCCTACAATGAGCAGTTCTTC	CASGSSYNEQFF
.	.	TRBV18	TRBJ2-7	TGTGCCAGCTCACCCCGGACGGGATCCTACGAGCAGTACTTC	CASSPRTGSYEQYF
.	TRBD2	TRBV6-5	TRBJ2-2	TGTGCCAGCAGGGCGGGAGACATCGGGGAGCTGTTTTTT	CASRAGDIGELFF
.	.	TRBV10-1	TRBJ2-1	TGCGCCAGCAGTGTAGGAGGGGGCCGCTACAATGAGCAGTTCTTC	CASSVGGGRYNEQFF
.	.	TRBV2	TRBJ2-3	TGTGCCAGCAGTGAAGGGGGCTCAGGAACGCAGTATTTT	CASSEGGSGTQYF
.	TRBD2	TRBV2	TRBJ2-7	TGTGCCAGCAGGGAACAGGGAATCGGGGGGGCTTACGAGCAGTACTTC	CASREQGIGGAYEQYF
.	.	TRBV7-7	TRBJ2-7	TGTGCCAGCAGCTTAGATGGACAGTACGAGCAGTACTTC	CASSLDGQYEQYF
.	.	TRBV5-6	TRBJ2-3	TGTGCCAGCAGCCTAAGAGGCGATACGCAGTATTTT	CASSLRGDTQYF
.	TRBD1	TRBV27	TRBJ1-1	TGTGCCAGCGGGATTCAAACCGGGACAGGAGTGACTGAAGCTTTCTTT	CASGIQTGTGVTEAFF
.	.	TRBV10-3	TRBJ2-7	TGTGCCATCTCGGGTACAGGGCTCTCCTACGAGCAGTACTTC	CAISGTGLSYEQYF
.	TRBD2	TRBV5-6	TRBJ2-1	TGTGCCAGCAGCCCTACGCGGGAGCTCCGGGGGAATGAGCAGTTCTTC	CASSPTRELRGNEQFF
once	TRBD1	TRBV19	TRBJ2-2	TGTGCCAGTAGTATTAGTGGACAGGTTTGGTCGAACACCGGGGAGCTGTTTTTT	CASSISGQVWSNTGELFF
.	TRBD1	TRBV6-5	TRBJ2-7	TGTGCCAGCAGCCGACGAGGGACAGGCGCCTACGAGCAGTACTTC	CASSRRGTGAYEQYF
.	.	TRBV2	TRBJ1-5	TGTGCCAGCAGTGAAGGTGGGGCCGGCAATCAGCCCCAGCATTTT	CASSEGGAGNQPQHF
once	TRBD1	TRBV6-5	TRBJ1-1	TGTGCCAGCAGCGGGACAGGGCTGACTGAAGCTTTCTTT	CASSGTGLTEAFF
.	.	TRBV19	TRBJ2-7	TGTGCCAGTAACAAAGGGGTCTCCTACGAGCAGTACTTC	CASNKGVSYEQYF
.	.	TRBV28	TRBJ2-7	TGTGCCAGCAGTTTCTCCCAGGGGTCCTACGAGCAGTACTTC	CASSFSQGSYEQYF
.	TRBD1	TRBV10-2	TRBJ1-3	TGCGCCAGCAGTACAGGGGGCTCTGGAAACACCATATATTTT	CASSTGGSGNTIYF
.	TRBD1	TRBV27	TRBJ1-2	TGTGCCAGCAGTCGGACAGGGGGCCCCCTTTACTATGGCTACACCTTC	CASSRTGGPLYYGYTF
.	.	TRBV28	TRBJ1-5	TGTGCCAGCAGTTTAAGGGGTTCGAATCAGCCCCAGCATTTT	CASSLRGSNQPQHF
.	TRBD2	TRBV7-2	TRBJ2-3	TGTGCCAGCAGCTTAGGGGGGGGTGGCACAGATACGCAGTATTTT	CASSLGGGGTDTQYF
.	.	TRBV5-8	TRBJ2-2	TGTGCCAGCAGCTCGTGGGCAGGCACCGGGGAGCTGTTTTTT	CASSSWAGTGELFF
.	.	TRBV19	TRBJ2-5	TGTGCCACCACGACAGGCGTTAAAGAGACCCAGTACTTC	CATTTGVKETQYF
.	TRBD1	TRBV10-3	TRBJ1-1	TGTGCCATCAGTGGACAGGGGGCAGGTGACACTGAAGCTTTCTTT	CAISGQGAGDTEAFF
.	.	TRBV4-1	TRBJ1-1	TGCGCCAGCAGCCAAGTGTTAAACACTGAAGCTTTCTTT	CASSQVLNTEAFF
.	TRBD2	TRBV5-1	TRBJ2-1	TGCGCCAGCAGTGCGGGAGCGGGATATGAGCAGTTCTTC	CASSAGAGYEQFF
.	.	TRBV7-9	TRBJ1-5	TGTGCCAGCAGCCTTGGGGCCGGCAATCAGCCCCAGCATTTT	CASSLGAGNQPQHF
once	TRBD2	TRBV11-2	TRBJ2-3	TGTGCCAGCAGCATTCTAGCGGGAGGAGGCACAGATACGCAGTATTTT	CASSILAGGGTDTQYF
.	TRBD2	TRBV5-1	TRBJ2-3	TGCGCCAGCAGCTTGCTGGGCGGACTAGCGGGGGGCACAGATACGCAGTATTTT	CASSLLGGLAGGTDTQYF
.	TRBD1	TRBV5-1	TRBJ2-3	TGCGCCAGCAGTTACGGACAGGGGGTAGGGACAGATACGCAGTATTTT	CASSYGQGVGTDTQYF
.	TRBD2	TRBV4-1	TRBJ2-2	TGCGCCAGCAGGGCGACTAGCGGGAGGGCCACCGGGGAGCTGTTTTTT	CASRATSGRATGELFF